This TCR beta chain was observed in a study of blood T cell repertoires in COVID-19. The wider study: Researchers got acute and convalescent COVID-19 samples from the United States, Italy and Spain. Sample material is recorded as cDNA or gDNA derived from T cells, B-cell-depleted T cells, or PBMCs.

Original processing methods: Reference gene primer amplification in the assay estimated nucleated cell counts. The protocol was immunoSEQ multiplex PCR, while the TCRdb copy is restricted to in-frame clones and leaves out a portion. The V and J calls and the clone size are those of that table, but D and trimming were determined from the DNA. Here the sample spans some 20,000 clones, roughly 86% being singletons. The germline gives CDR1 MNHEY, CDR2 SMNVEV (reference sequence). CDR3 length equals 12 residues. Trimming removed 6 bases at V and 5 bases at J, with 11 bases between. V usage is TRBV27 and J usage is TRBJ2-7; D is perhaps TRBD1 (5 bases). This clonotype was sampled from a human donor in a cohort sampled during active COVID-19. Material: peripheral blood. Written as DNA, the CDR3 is TGTGCCAGCAGCAGAACAGGAAACGAGCAGTACTTC. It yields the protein CASSRTGNEQYF.